This T cell receptor beta chain derives from a study of long-term antiretroviral therapy in people with HIV. The assay, immunoSEQ v3.0, was run at survey level. Assay: immunoSEQ multiplex PCR; the TCRdb copy retains only in-frame clones and omits some. The sample has approximately 47,000 clones, roughly four fifths seen once. Looked up from germline, CDR1 is LNHDA and CDR2 is SQIVND (reference sequence). V lost 6 bases and J lost 3, with 14 bases in between. CDR3 length: 14 amino acids. This sample comprised unsorted PBMCs, obtained 0.8 years after starting antiretroviral therapy. This TCR came from a woman under 30 with HIV. The rearrangement links TRBV19 to TRBJ1-2, with D perhaps TRBD1 (6 bases). The CDR3, as DNA: TGTGCCAGTAGGGCAACAGGGAACCACTATGGCTACACCTTC. Translating it yields CASRATGNHYGYTF. The variable domain in full, completed from reference TRBV19 and TRBJ1-2, reads DGGITQSPKYLFRKEGQNVTLSCEQNLNHDAMYWYRQDPGQGLRLIYYSQIVNDFQKGDIAEGYSVSREKKESFPLTVTSAQKNPTAFYLCASRATGNHYGYTFGSGTRLTVV.